The clone carrying this T cell receptor (beta chain) was seen more than once but under ten times. The data belong to a study of OX40 agonist ivuxolimab in advanced cancers. The CDR3 is 14 residues long. Trimming took 4 bases from V and 1 from J, leaving 9 bases between them. Germline assignment: CDR1 SGHDT and CDR2 YYEEEE. Sequencing used immunoSEQ multiplex PCR; TCRdb keeps in-frame clones, though not all of them. The sample lists tens of thousands of clones; roughly 90% were seen once. The chain combines TRBV5-6 with TRBJ1-3, with D possibly being TRBD1 (6 bases). The receptor was isolated from an adult with an advanced solid tumor such as melanoma, head and neck, liver or kidney cancer. The input for sequencing was CD4+ or CD8+ T cells sorted from blood, taken in a trial of the OX40 agonist ivuxolimab. CDR3 protein: CASSTGRSGNTIYF. The CDR3 DNA follows: TGTGCCAGCAGCACAGGGAGGTCTGGAAACACCATATATTTT.